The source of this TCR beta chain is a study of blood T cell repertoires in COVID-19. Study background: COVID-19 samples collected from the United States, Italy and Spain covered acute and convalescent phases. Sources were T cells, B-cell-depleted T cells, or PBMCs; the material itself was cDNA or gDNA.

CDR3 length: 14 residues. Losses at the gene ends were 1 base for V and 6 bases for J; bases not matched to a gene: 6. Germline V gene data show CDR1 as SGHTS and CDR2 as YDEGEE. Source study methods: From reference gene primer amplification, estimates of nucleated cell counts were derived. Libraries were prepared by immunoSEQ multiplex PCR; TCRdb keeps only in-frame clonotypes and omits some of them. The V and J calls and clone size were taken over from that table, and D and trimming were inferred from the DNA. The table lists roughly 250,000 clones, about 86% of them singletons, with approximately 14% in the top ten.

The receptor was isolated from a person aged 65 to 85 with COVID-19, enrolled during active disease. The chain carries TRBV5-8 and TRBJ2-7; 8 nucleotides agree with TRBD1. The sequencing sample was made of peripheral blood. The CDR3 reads CASSLITGGGEQYF. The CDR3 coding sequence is TGTGCCAGCAGCTTGATCACAGGGGGAGGCGAGCAGTACTTC.